Detailed here is one T cell receptor beta chain. Its antigen is not identified. The source of the sample is a study of T cells in localized non-small cell lung cancer. Study findings and constraints: Blood T cell density predicted longer survival; adjacent-lung clonality, shorter.

Produced via immunoSEQ multiplex PCR; TCRdb's table is partial and in-frame only. The sample lists around 39,000 clones; over 75% were seen once. The length of the CDR3 is 16 residues. Trimming shortened V by 0 bases and J by 5 bases, and 13 bases separated the two germline ends. Germline V CDR1 and CDR2: MNHNY, SVGAGI (reference sequence). V and J are TRBV6-6 and TRBJ2-2; D might be TRBD1 or TRBD2, each matching 5 bases. The sample here was peripheral blood, taken before any cancer treatment. The TCR sequence derives from a woman aged 40-75 years with stage I lung adenocarcinoma. The CDR3 nucleotides read TGTGCCAGCAGTTACTCGACCGGGACGGGAACCGGGGAGCTGTTTTTT. Residues: CASSYSTGTGTGELFF.